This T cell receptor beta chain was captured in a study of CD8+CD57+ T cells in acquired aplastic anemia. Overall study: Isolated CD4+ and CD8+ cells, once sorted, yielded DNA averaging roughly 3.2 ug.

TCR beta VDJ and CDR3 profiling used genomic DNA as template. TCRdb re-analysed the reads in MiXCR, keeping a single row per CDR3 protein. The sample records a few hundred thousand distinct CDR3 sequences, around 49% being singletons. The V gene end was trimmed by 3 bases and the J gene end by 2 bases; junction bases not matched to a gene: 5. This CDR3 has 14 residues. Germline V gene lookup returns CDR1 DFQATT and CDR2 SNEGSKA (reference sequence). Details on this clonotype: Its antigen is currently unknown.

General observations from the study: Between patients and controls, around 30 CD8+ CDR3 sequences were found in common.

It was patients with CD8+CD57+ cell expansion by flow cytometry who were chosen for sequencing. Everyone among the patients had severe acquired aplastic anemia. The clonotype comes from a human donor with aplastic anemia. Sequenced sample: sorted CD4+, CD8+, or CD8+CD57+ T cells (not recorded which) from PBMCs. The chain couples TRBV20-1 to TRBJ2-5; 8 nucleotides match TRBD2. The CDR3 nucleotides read TGCAGTGCTAGGGCCGGGACTAGGCAAGAGACCCAGTACTTC. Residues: CSARAGTRQETQYF.